Only a few counts were recorded for the clone carrying this T cell receptor beta chain. Its antigen is unidentified. V was pared by 4 bases and J by 6 bases, with 9 bases between. This CDR3 contains 12 residues. Germline CDR1 is SGHNT and CDR2 is YYREEE (reference sequence). This sample was taken from a study of blood T cells in healthy people across ages. Points from the study as a whole: With naive T cell percentage, TCR beta diversity showed a strong correlation.

A J-beta primer mix and a sample-barcoded 5' primer were used in a second PCR of about 7 to 12 cycles. TCRdb reprocessed the 5' RACE reads via MiXCR and lists one record per CDR3 protein. The sample consists of over 600,000 distinct CDR3 sequences, approximately 60% of them appearing once. V usage is TRBV5-4 and J usage is TRBJ2-3; no reliable D call. Sequencing input: blood. The receptor was derived from a middle-aged man in good health. The CDR3 loop reads CASSALLDTQYF. Written as DNA, the CDR3 is TGTGCCAGCAGCGCCCTGTTGGATACGCAGTATTTT. Combining the CDR3 with reference TRBV5-4 and TRBJ2-3 gives the whole variable domain ETGVTQSPTHLIKTRGQQVTLRCSSQSGHNTVSWYQQALGQGPQFIFQYYREEENGRGNFPPRFSGLQFPNYSSELNVNALELDDSALYLCASSALLDTQYFGPGTRLTVL.